This T cell receptor beta chain stems from a study of early T cells in non-severe SARS-CoV-2 infection. Germline CDR1 reads MNHEY; CDR2 reads SVGAGI. The CDR3 has 15 amino acids. V lost 0 bases to trimming and J lost 7 bases; unmatched junction nucleotides: 6. TCRdb re-analysed the 5' RACE reads in MiXCR, keeping a single row per CDR3 protein. The sample records about 97,000 distinct CDR3 sequences, 11% being singletons. The study's findings and limits: Comparison of clonotypes with VDJdb favored anti-spike CD8 responses while missing private and CD4 specificities.

This clonotype was counted ten times or more. Its antigen is unidentified. V and J are TRBV6-5 and TRBJ1-5; TRBD1 matches 7 bases. The TCR sequence derives from an adult who was a healthcare worker with PCR-confirmed SARS-CoV-2 infection or an uninfected control (not recorded which). The specimen comprised whole blood, sampled at baseline. Written as DNA, the CDR3 is TGTGCCAGCAGTTACTCAAGGGGGCGCCGACAGCCCCAGCATTTT. Its translation is CASSYSRGRRQPQHF.